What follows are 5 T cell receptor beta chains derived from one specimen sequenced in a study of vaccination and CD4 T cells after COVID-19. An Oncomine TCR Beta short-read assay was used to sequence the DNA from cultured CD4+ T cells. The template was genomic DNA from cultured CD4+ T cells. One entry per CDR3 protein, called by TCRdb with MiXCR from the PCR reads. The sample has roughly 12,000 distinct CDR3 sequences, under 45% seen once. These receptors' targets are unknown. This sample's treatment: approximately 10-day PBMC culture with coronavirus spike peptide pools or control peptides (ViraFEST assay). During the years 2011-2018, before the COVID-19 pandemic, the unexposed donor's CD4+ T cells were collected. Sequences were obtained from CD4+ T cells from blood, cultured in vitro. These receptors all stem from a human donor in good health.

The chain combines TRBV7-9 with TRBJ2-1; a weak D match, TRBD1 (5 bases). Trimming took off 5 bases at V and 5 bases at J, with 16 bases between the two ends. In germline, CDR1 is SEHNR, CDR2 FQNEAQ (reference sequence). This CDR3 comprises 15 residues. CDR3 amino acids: CASSTDNGWDNEQFF. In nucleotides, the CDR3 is TGTGCCAGCAGCACGGACAACGGTTGGGACAATGAGCAGTTCTTC.

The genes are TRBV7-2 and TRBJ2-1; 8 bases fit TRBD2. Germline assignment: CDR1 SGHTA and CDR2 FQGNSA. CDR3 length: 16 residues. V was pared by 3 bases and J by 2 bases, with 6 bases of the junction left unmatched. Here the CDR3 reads CASSFIAGTTYNEQFF. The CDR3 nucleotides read TGTGCCAGCAGCTTTATAGCGGGAACCACCTACAATGAGCAGTTCTTC.

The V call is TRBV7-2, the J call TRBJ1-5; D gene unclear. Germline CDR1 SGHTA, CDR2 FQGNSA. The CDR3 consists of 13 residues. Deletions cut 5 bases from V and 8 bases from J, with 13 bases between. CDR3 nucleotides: TGTGCCAGCAGCCTCGGCCTGGTTGAGCCCCAGCATTTT. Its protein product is CASSLGLVEPQHF.

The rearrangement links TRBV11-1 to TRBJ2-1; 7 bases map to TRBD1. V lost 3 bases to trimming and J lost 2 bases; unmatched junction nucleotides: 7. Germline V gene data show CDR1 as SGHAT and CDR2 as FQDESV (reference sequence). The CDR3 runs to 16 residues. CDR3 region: CASSFGQGVAYNEQFF. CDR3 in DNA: TGTGCCAGCAGCTTCGGGCAGGGGGTCGCCTACAATGAGCAGTTCTTC.

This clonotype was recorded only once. CDR3 protein: CSARGPNQPQHF. As DNA, the CDR3 is TGCAGCGCCAGGGGGCCTAATCAGCCCCAGCATTTT. The chain is built from TRBV29-1 and TRBJ1-5, with 8 bases lining up with TRBD1. In germline, CDR1 is SQVTM, CDR2 ANQGSEA. The CDR3 extends over 12 amino acids. V shed 7 bases and J 4 bases; nucleotides not matched to a gene: 3.